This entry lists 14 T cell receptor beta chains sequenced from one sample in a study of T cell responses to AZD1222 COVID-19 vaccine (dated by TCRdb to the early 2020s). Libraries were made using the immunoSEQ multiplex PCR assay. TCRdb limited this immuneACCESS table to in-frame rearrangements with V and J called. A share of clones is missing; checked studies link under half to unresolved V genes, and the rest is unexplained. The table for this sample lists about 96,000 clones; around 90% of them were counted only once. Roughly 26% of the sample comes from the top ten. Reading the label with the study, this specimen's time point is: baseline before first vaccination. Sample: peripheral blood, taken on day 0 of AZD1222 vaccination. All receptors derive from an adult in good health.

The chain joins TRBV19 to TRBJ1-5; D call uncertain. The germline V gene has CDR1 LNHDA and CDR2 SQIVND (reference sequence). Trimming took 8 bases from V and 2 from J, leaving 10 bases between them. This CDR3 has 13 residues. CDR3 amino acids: CASSGVGNQPQHF. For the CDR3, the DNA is TGTGCCAGTTCTGGGGTCGGCAATCAGCCCCAGCATTTT.

For the CDR3, the DNA is TGTGCCAGCAGCTTGGGTCTCTCCCAAGCCGGGGAGCTGTTTTTT. This gives the protein CASSLGLSQAGELFF. The chain recombines TRBV5-5 with TRBJ2-2; no reliable D call. V was shortened by 0 bases and J by 6 bases, with 12 bases between the two germline ends. Germline V lookup: CDR1 SGHKS, CDR2 YYEKEE (reference sequence). This CDR3 contains 15 residues. Full variable domain (outside the CDR3, taken from reference TRBV5-5 and TRBJ2-2): DAGVTQSPTHLIKTRGQQVTLRCSPISGHKSVSWYQQVLGQGPQFIFQYYEKEERGRGNFPDRFSARQFPNYSSELNVNALLLGDSALYLCASSLGLSQAGELFFGEGSRLTVL.

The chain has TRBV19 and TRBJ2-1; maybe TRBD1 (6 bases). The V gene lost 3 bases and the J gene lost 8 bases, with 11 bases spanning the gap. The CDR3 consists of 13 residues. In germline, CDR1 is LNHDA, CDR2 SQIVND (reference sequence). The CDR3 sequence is CASSMDHRDEQFF. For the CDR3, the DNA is TGTGCCAGTAGTATGGACCACAGGGATGAGCAGTTCTTC.

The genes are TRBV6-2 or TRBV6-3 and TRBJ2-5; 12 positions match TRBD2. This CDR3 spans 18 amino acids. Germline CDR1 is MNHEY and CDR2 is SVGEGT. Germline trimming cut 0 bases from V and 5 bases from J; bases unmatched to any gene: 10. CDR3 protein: CASSYSTSGRGGPETQYF. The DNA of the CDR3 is TGTGCCAGCAGTTACTCGACTAGCGGGAGAGGGGGTCCGGAGACCCAGTACTTC.

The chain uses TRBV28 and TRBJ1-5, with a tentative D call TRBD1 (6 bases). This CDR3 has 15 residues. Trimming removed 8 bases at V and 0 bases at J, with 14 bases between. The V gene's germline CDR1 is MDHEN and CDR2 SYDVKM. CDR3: CASLGQSYSNQPQHF. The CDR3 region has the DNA TGTGCCAGCCTTGGACAGTCTTATAGCAATCAGCCCCAGCATTTT. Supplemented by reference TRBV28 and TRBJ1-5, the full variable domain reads DVKVTQSSRYLVKRTGEKVFLECVQDMDHENMFWYRQDPGLGLRLIYFSYDVKMKEKGDIPEGYSVSREKKERFSLILESASTNQTSMYLCASLGQSYSNQPQHFGDGTRLSIL.

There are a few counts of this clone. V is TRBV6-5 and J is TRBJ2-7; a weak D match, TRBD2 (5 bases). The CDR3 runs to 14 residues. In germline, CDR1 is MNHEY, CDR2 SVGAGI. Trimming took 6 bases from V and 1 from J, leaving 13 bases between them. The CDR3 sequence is CASREQRRSYEQYF. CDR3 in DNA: TGTGCCAGCAGAGAGCAGCGGAGATCCTACGAGCAGTACTTC.

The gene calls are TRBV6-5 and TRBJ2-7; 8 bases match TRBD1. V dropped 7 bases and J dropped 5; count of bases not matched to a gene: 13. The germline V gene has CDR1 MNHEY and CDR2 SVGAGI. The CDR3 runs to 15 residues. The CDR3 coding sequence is TGTGCCAGCACCCCACTAGGCGACAGGGGCCACGAGCAGTACTTC. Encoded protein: CASTPLGDRGHEQYF.

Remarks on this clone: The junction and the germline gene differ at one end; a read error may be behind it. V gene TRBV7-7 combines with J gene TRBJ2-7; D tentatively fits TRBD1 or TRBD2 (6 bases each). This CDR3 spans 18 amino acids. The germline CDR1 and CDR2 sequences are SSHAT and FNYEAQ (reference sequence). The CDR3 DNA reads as TGTGCTAGCAGCACGTGCCCGGGGGCCGAACTATATCCCTACGAGCAGTACTTC. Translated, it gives CASSTCPGAELYPYEQYF. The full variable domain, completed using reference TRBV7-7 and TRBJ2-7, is GAGVSQSPRYKVTKRGQDVTLRCDPISSHATLYWYQQALGQGPEFLTYFNYEAQPDKSGLPSDRFSAERPEGSISTLTIQRTEQRDSAMYRCASSTCPGAELYPYEQYFGPGTRLTVT.

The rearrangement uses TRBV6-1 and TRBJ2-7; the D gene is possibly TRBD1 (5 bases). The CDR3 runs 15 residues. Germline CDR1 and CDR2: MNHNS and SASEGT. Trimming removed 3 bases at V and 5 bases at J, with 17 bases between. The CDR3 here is CASSDPTVTKDEQYF. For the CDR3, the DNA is TGTGCCAGCAGTGACCCGACAGTTACAAAGGACGAGCAGTACTTC.

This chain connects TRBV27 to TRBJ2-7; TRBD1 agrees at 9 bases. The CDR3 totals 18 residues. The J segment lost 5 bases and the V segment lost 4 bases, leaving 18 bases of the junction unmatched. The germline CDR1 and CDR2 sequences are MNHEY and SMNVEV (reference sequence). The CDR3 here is CASSSAGTGRGRSNEQYF. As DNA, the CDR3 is TGTGCCAGCAGTTCCGCCGGGACAGGGCGCGGTCGCAGCAACGAGCAGTACTTC.

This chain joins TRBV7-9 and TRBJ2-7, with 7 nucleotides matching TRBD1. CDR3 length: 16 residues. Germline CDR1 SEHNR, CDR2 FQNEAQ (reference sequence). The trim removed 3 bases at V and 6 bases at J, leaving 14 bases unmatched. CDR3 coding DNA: TGTGCCAGCAGCTTCACCGGGACAGTAAATCCCCCCGAGCAGTACTTC. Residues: CASSFTGTVNPPEQYF.

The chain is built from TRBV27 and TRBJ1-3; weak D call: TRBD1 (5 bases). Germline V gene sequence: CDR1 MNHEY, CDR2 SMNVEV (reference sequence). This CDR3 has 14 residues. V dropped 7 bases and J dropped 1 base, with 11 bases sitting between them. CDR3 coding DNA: TGTGCCAGCAAACCTGGACATTCTGGAAACACCATATATTTT. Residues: CASKPGHSGNTIYF.

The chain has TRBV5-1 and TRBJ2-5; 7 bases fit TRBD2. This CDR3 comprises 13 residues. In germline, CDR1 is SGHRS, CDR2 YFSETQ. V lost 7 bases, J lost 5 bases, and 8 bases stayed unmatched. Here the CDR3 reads CASSGEGPETQYF. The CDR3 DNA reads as TGCGCCAGCTCCGGGGAGGGTCCGGAGACCCAGTACTTC.

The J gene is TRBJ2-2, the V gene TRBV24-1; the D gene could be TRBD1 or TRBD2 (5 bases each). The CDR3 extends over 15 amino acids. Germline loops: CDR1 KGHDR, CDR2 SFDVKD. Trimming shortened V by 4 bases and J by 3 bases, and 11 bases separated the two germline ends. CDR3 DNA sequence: TGTGCCACCAGTGACAAGGGACGGGACACCGGGGAGCTGTTTTTT. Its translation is CATSDKGRDTGELFF.